The T cell receptor beta chain under discussion was sequenced for a study of T cells in Graves' hyperthyroidism and ophthalmopathy. RNA transcripts served as the template for amplifying TCR beta CDR3 regions. HTBI primers were employed in a first-round RT-PCR of the TCR CDR3. MiXCR, applied by TCRdb to the multiplex PCR reads, yields one record per CDR3 protein. The data contain 370,000 or so distinct CDR3 sequences, more than 20% of them seen just once; the ten biggest clones take up around 79%. The CDR3 runs to 19 residues. The V gene end was trimmed by 4 bases and the J gene end by 3 bases; junction bases not matched to a gene: 17. Turning to this clonotype: This sequence may be a read error, since a much larger clone differs from it by one base.

This TCR came from a man aged 50 or older with Graves' hyperthyroidism. This chain links TRBV12-3 or TRBV12-4 with TRBJ2-2; 7 bases agree with TRBD1. The material sequenced was blood. Written as DNA, the CDR3 is TGTGCCAGCAGTTCCTCCCCCGAGACAGGGACCTCCCACACCGGGGAGCTGTTTTTT. Translated: CASSSSPETGTSHTGELFF.